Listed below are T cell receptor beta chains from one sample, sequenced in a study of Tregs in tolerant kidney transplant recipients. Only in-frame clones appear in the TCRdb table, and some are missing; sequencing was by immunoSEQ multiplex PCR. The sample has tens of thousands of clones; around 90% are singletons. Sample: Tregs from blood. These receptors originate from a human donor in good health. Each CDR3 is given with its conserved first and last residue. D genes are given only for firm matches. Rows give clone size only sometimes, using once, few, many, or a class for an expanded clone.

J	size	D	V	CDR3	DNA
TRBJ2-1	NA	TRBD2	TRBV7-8	CASSLWTSGRIEEQFF	TGTGCCAGCAGCCTATGGACTAGCGGGAGAATAGAAGAGCAGTTCTTC
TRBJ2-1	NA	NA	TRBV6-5	CASSYSIAQMEDEQFF	TGTGCCAGCAGTTACTCGATAGCCCAAATGGAGGATGAGCAGTTCTTC
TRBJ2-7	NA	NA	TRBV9	CASSAGIAYEQYF	TGTGCCAGCAGCGCCGGGATAGCCTACGAGCAGTACTTC
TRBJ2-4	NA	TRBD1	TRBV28	CASSPLGTGVNIQYF	TGTGCCAGCAGCCCCCTCGGGACAGGGGTGAACATTCAGTACTTC
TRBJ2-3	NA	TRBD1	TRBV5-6	CASSTRQGSDTQYF	TGTGCCAGCAGCACGCGACAGGGGTCAGATACGCAGTATTTT
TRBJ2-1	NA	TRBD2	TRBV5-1	CASSLEGTSYNEQFF	TGCGCCAGCAGCTTGGAAGGGACTAGTTACAATGAGCAGTTCTTC
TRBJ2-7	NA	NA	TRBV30	CAWSGPNYEQYF	TGTGCCTGGAGTGGGCCGAACTACGAGCAGTACTTC
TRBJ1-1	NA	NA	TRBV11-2	CASSLGQNTEAFF	TGTGCCAGCAGCTTAGGGCAGAACACTGAAGCTTTCTTT
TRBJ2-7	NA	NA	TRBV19	CASSERQVPRRGPKQYF	TGTGCCAGTAGTGAACGACAGGTCCCCCGGCGGGGTCCAAAGCAGTACTTC
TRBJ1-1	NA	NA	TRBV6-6	CASSYSHMNTEAFF	TGTGCCAGCAGTTACTCACATATGAACACTGAAGCTTTCTTT
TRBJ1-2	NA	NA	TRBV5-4	CASSLGVGYTF	TGTGCCAGCAGCTTGGGGGTGGGCTACACCTTC
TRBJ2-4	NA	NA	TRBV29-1	CSVTPGRSIQYF	TGCAGCGTCACTCCGGGACGTTCTATTCAGTACTTC
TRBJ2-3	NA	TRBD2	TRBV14	CASSPLAGEGDTQYF	TGTGCCAGCAGCCCCTTAGCGGGAGAAGGAGATACGCAGTATTTT
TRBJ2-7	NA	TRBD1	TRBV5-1	CASGTGETYEQYF	TGCGCCAGCGGAACAGGGGAGACCTACGAGCAGTACTTC
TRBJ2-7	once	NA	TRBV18	CASSPPLKGLSYEQYF	TGTGCCAGCTCACCACCGCTCAAGGGGCTCTCCTACGAGCAGTACTTC
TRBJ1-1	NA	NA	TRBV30	CAWRFAGTSSYTEAFF	TGTGCCTGGAGGTTTGCCGGGACATCGTCCTACACTGAAGCTTTCTTT
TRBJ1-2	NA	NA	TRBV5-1	CASSLRVPSYGYTF	TGCGCCAGCAGCTTGAGGGTCCCCTCCTATGGCTACACCTTC
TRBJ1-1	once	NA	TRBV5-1	CASSLVSMNTEAFF	TGCGCCAGCAGCTTGGTGAGTATGAACACTGAAGCTTTCTTT
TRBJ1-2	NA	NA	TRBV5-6	CASMDISFYGYTF	TGTGCCAGCATGGACATCTCTTTCTATGGCTACACCTTC
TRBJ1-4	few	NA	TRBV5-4	CASSRGRKGEKLFF	TGTGCCAGCAGCAGGGGCAGGAAAGGCGAAAAACTGTTTTTT
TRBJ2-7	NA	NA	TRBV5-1	CASSIYGTLSYEQYF	TGCGCCAGCAGCATCTACGGGACCCTATCCTACGAGCAGTACTTC
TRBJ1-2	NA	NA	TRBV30	CAWSDLSWVGYTF	TGTGCCTGGAGCGATCTCAGTTGGGTTGGCTACACCTTC
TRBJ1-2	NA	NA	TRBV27	CASRLLQGWGYTF	TGTGCCAGCAGGTTACTTCAGGGATGGGGCTACACCTTC
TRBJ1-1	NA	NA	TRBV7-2	CASSLSPGATEAFF	TGTGCCAGCAGCTTAAGCCCGGGGGCGACTGAAGCTTTCTTT
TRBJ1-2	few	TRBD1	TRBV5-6	CASSLRRDRGIYGYTF	TGTGCCAGCAGCTTGAGGCGGGACAGGGGTATTTATGGCTACACCTTC
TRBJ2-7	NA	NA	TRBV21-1	CASMTGRRYEQYF	TGTGCCAGCATGACAGGGAGGAGGTACGAGCAGTACTTC
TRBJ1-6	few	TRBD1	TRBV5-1	CASSSGTGDSPLHF	TGCGCCAGCAGCTCCGGGACAGGGGATTCACCCCTCCACTTT
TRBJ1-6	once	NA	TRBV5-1	CASSLTGLYNSPLHF	TGCGCCAGCAGCTTGACAGGACTCTATAATTCACCCCTCCACTTT
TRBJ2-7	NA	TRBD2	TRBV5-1	CASRRGLAGGLAGEQYF	TGCGCCAGCAGAAGGGGGCTAGCGGGAGGACTTGCAGGCGAGCAGTACTTC
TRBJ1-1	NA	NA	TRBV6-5	CASRDSMNTEAFF	TGTGCCAGCAGGGACAGCATGAACACTGAAGCTTTCTTT
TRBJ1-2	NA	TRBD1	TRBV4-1	CASSRALGQVFYGYTF	TGCGCCAGCAGCCGCGCGCTCGGACAGGTTTTCTATGGCTACACCTTC
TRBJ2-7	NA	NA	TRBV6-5	CASSYTAGWGYEQYF	TGTGCCAGCAGTTACACGGCAGGTTGGGGGTACGAGCAGTACTTC
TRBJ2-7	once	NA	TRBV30	CAWQAGWSDEQYF	TGTGCCTGGCAGGCAGGGTGGTCGGACGAGCAGTACTTC
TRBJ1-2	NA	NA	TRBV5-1	CASSFEIGGYTF	TGCGCCAGCAGCTTCGAGATTGGAGGCTACACCTTC
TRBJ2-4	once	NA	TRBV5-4	CASSLGLAKNIQYF	TGTGCCAGCAGCTTGGGACTAGCCAAAAACATTCAGTACTTC
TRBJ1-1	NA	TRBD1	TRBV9	CASSNMGQLTEAFF	TGTGCCAGCAGCAATATGGGACAGCTCACTGAAGCTTTCTTT
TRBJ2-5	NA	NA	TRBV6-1	CASSVGPLPVQYF	TGTGCCAGCAGTGTAGGCCCGCTTCCCGTGCAGTACTTC
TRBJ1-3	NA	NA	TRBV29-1	CSVGEGGTGNTIYF	TGCAGCGTTGGAGAAGGGGGGACTGGAAACACCATATATTTT
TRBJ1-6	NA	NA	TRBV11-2	CASSLGRPSPLHF	TGTGCCAGCAGCTTAGGCAGGCCTTCACCCCTCCACTTT
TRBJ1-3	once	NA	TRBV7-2	CASSPGAQTYF	TGTGCCAGCAGCCCGGGGGCCCAGACATATTTT
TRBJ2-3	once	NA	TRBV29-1	CSVETGLTDTQYF	TGTAGCGTTGAAACGGGCCTCACAGATACGCAGTATTTT
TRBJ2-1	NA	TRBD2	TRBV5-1	CASSLDSGGYNEQFF	TGCGCCAGCAGCTTGGATAGCGGGGGGTACAATGAGCAGTTCTTC
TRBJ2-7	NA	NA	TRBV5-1	CASSPSSSASYEQYF	TGCGCCAGCAGCCCTTCCTCTAGCGCCTCCTACGAGCAGTACTTC
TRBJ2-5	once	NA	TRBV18	CASSSLLEAQETQYF	TGTGCCAGCTCATCGCTACTAGAGGCCCAAGAGACCCAGTACTTC
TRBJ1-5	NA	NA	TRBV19	CASSRQNSNQPQHF	TGTGCCAGTTCGAGACAGAATAGCAATCAGCCCCAGCATTTT